This T cell receptor beta chain was captured in a study of blood T cell repertoires in COVID-19 (dated by TCRdb to the early 2020s). Some background on the complete study: Samples covering the acute and convalescent phases of COVID-19 were provided by collaborators in the United States, Italy and Spain. The material from the prospective study consisted of cDNA or gDNA derived from T cells, B-cell-depleted T cells, or PBMCs. Subjects who had been exposed to COVID-19, were actively infected with it, or had recovered from it provided the deeply sampled blood TCRbeta repertoires that made up the dataset. The repertoires were made available in a free public database intended to serve as a resource for research on the immune response to SARS-CoV-2. The samples were drawn from two sources: the first 160 participants of the ongoing ImmuneRACE study, and fewer than 1,500 subjects contributed by 6 global collaborators. A de-identified subject ID, COVID-19 status, age in years and sex were almost always included in the sample metadata. HLA class I and class II types, where available, came from metadata supplied by the sample provider rather than from assay-based typing. Study-wide findings and limitations: The amount of clinical and demographic metadata varied by source and participant and was provided uncurated.

TCRbeta CDR3 regions were amplified from genomic DNA by means of the immunoSEQ Assay, a bias-controlled multiplex PCR. On the study's bioinformatics: Nucleated cell counts per sample were estimated from amplification of reference gene primers within the assay. To quantify the absolute abundance of each unique TCRbeta CDR3 rearrangement, sequence reads were collapsed and filtered. For each sample, productive Simpson clonality was calculated by taking the square root of Simpson's diversity index across productive rearrangements. The clones in this table, taken by TCRdb from immuneACCESS, are in-frame only. Not every clone is retained; where verified, under half of the shortfall comes from an unresolved V gene, and the cause of the rest is unknown. D and trimming were read from the DNA, whereas the V and J calls and clone size are those reported in that table. The sample includes over 75,000 clones, with less than 90% observed a single time. Together, the top ten hold roughly 11% of the sample.

The collaborating institutions used their own protocols to collect whole blood in K2EDTA tubes. For TCRbeta analysis, collaborator samples were shipped as frozen whole blood, as isolated PBMCs, or as DNA extracted from either sample type. Remarks on this clone: The antigen it recognizes is unknown. No base-level quality is on record; no much larger clone is a single base apart. Other DNA sequences within the sample encode an identical CDR3.

The specimen was peripheral blood. The receptor's source is a human donor in a cohort sampled during active COVID-19.

CDR3 reads: CASSPTGYQETQYF. The DNA reads TGTGCCAGCTCACCTACAGGGTATCAGGAGACCCAGTACTTC. Recombination joined TRBV18 with TRBJ2-5; the D region possibly corresponds to TRBD1 (6 bases align). V gives up 3 bases and J gives up 5 bases, and the segment between their germline ends measures 13 bases. The germline V gene supplies CDR1 KGHSH and CDR2 LQKENI. The CDR3 contains 14 residues, cysteine and phenylalanine counted. Of the read, only the CDR3 DNA is kept; its 42 bases are in frame from base 1.